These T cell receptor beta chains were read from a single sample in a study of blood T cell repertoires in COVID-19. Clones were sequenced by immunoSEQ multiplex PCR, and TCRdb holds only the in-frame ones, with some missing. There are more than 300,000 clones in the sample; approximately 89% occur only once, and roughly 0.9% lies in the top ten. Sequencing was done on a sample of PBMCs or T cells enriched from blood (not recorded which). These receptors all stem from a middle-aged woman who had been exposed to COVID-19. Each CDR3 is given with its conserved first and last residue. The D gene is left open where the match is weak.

CASSLGGLSGYTF TGTGCCAGCAGCTTAGGGGGGCTCAGCGGCTACACCTTC TRBV11-3 - TRBJ1-2
CASSSDRGNTEAFF TGTGCCAGCAGCTCAGACAGGGGGAACACTGAAGCTTTCTTT TRBV3-1/TRBV3-2 TRBD1 TRBJ1-1
CASSGSSGPYNEQFF TGTGCCAGCAGCGGAAGTAGCGGGCCCTACAATGAGCAGTTCTTC TRBV6-4 TRBD2 TRBJ2-1
CASSLETGMGGYTF TGTGCCAGCAGCTTAGAGACAGGGATGGGTGGCTACACCTTC TRBV7-8 TRBD1 TRBJ1-2
CASSYSAGTYNEQFF TGTGCCAGCAGTTACTCGGCGGGGACCTACAATGAGCAGTTCTTC TRBV6-2/TRBV6-3 - TRBJ2-1
CASSLQGVETEAFF TGTGCCAGCAGCCTACAGGGAGTAGAGACTGAAGCTTTCTTT TRBV13 - TRBJ1-1
CAWIGGMNTEAFF TGTGCCTGGATTGGGGGGATGAACACTGAAGCTTTCTTT TRBV30 - TRBJ1-1
CSVVDGLSYSGETQYF TGCAGCGTCGTCGATGGGTTGTCGTACTCGGGGGAGACCCAGTACTTC TRBV29-1 - TRBJ2-5
CASSDFGTSGNEQFF TGCGCCAGCAGTGATTTCGGGACTAGCGGAAATGAGCAGTTCTTC TRBV10-1 TRBD2 TRBJ2-1
CAWSAAGLAGDTDTQYF TGTGCCTGGAGTGCAGCCGGACTAGCGGGGGACACAGATACGCAGTATTTT TRBV30 TRBD2 TRBJ2-3
CASRRDRSTEAFF TGTGCCAGTAGACGGGACAGGTCCACTGAAGCTTTCTTT TRBV19 TRBD1 TRBJ1-1
CASRPDRGNSPLHF TGTGCCAGCAGACCAGACAGGGGCAATTCACCCCTCCACTTT TRBV6-5 TRBD1 TRBJ1-6
CATSSTSGNTGELFF TGTGCCACCTCTTCGACTAGCGGGAACACCGGGGAGCTGTTTTTT TRBV7-3 TRBD2 TRBJ2-2
CASTMEGLDYGYTF TGTGCCAGCACCATGGAGGGTCTCGACTATGGCTACACCTTC TRBV5-5 - TRBJ1-2